The present entry profiles one T cell receptor (beta chain) with its context. Its cognate antigen has yet to be identified. It has no much larger one-base neighbor in the sample; base qualities were not kept. This sample is drawn from a study of shared clonotypes between healthy human individuals (dated by TCRdb to the early 2020s). For the wider study: The cohort included a few men and a couple of women between 18 and 49 years of age. For each donor, three plates each were used for CD4 naive and CD4 memory, two plates were used for CD8 naive, and one plate was used for CD8 memory. Blood TCR repertoires of about five healthy adults were deeply sequenced to estimate repertoire size and the extent of clonotype sharing between individuals. To increase sequencing depth and limit assay-specific biases, different laboratories used diverse techniques to prepare libraries and sequence TCR repertoires. Per donor, leukapheresis produced somewhere between about 0.94 and 10 billion PBMCs. Summary of the overall study and its limitations: Larger estimated clonotype richness was generally found for naive subsets than for memory subsets. Sampling was restricted to blood, and TCR repertoires in tissues likely differ from the TCR repertoires found in blood. Across a handful of donors, around 5.4% of naive CD4, roughly 3.8% of naive CD8, 2.3% of memory CD4, and over 0.35% of memory CD8 clonotypes were shared. Pairwise subsampling led to the expectation that sequencing depth would affect the degree of clonotype sharing among donors. Compared with non-shared clonotypes, clonotypes shared by all four sorted-subset donors had higher generation probabilities. The small number of donors limited the genetic and exposure-history diversity represented. Incomplete sequencing was indicated by rarefaction of sorted-subset datasets, despite the large sequencing depth.

Using the deep immunoSEQ assay, TCR CDR3 regions were amplified from genomic DNA by multiplex PCR. Extracted genomic DNA from each cell subset was spread evenly across all wells of several immunoSEQ 96-well plates, with each plate serving as a replicate. For sorted subsets, each replicate PCR was loaded with roughly 190 ng genomic DNA, equivalent to 32,000 or so T cell genomes. The purified libraries were quantified using a Qubit 3.0 fluorometer, sized with a Bioanalyzer 2100, and then quantified again using the KAPA Library Quantification kit. Each immunoSEQ 96-well plate was sequenced on its own single-read 150-cycle Illumina NextSeq 550 flow cell. Regarding the original processing steps: The immunoSEQ output contained only junctional sequences without quality scores, so filtering could not match that applied to full-length reads. To assign V/J genes and CDR3, sequences were annotated against IMGT germline references using PyIR, a Python wrapper for IgBLAST v1.9. Any read was removed if the V/J assignment was weak (E-value above 1e-6), the CDR3 was missing, or the read contained stop codons, out-of-frame junctions, or ambiguous translated residues. V3J clonotypes were defined as sequences sharing the same inferred V gene, J gene, and CDR3 amino acid sequence. Percentage overlap between repertoires was computed as shared unique clonotypes divided by the size of the smaller repertoire. Repertoire richness was assessed with RTK rarefaction, the Chao1 estimator, and Recon v2.1 estimates of unobserved clonotypes. Generation probabilities for all TCRbeta clonotypes obtained by the gDNA method from a handful of donors were computed using OLGA. This is the immuneACCESS table as TCRdb keeps it, with only in-frame sequences that have V and J called. A part of the clones is gone; compared with another copy, unresolved V genes explain less than half, and the rest is unexplained. V, J and clone size derive from that table, while D and trimming were established from the DNA sequence. For this sample the table gives about 690,000 clones, of which around 90% were detected only once. Approximately 35% of the sample comes from the top ten.

The CDR3 sequence holds 14 residues, the cysteine and phenylalanine included. The only DNA kept is the CDR3, 42 bases in frame from the first base. Reading the germline V gene (reference sequence) gives CDR1 MNHEY and CDR2 SMNVEV. V trim: 2 bases; J trim: 4 bases; unmatched bases: 3. The donors were healthy, HIV-negative adults who had no recently reported acute infections or vaccinations. Every donor was a Caucasian adult living in Nashville, Tennessee, USA. CD8 memory samples consisted of magnetically selected CD45RO+ cells combined with CCR7-negative CD45RA+ effector memory (TemRA) cells. Blood was collected by leukapheresis, and PBMCs were isolated by Ficoll-Histopaque density gradient centrifugation and then cryopreserved in liquid nitrogen vapor phase. Purity and quantity of every magnetically sorted T cell population were checked by analytical flow cytometry. From each sorted fraction, genomic DNA was isolated and quantified by UV absorbance on a Nanodrop 2000c.

Input material: memory CD8+ T cells from PBMCs. The sample's cell subset or site label, in plain terms: CD45RO+ cells pooled with CCR7-negative TemRA cells. This chain joins TRBV27 to TRBJ1-2; TRBD1 agrees with 8 junctional bases. This TCR came from a man aged 18 to 30 in good health. Some clones in this sample may be carry-over from other donors' samples. The DNA sequence is as follows: TGTGCCAGCAGTTTACAGGGGGCAGCCTATGGCTACACCTTC. It specifies CASSLQGAAYGYTF.